This T cell receptor (beta chain) was retrieved from a study of blood T cell repertoires in COVID-19. As for the study in general: The United States, Italy and Spain provided the acute and convalescent COVID-19 samples.

Here immunoSEQ multiplex PCR was the method, and the copy in TCRdb shows in-frame clones only, minus some. Of 70,000 to 90,000 clones detected, roughly 70% appear once; the ten largest clones hold about 2.5%. V was clipped by 3 bases and J by 1 base; unmatched bases: 7. The CDR3 consists of 16 residues. Germline CDR1 SGHNT, CDR2 YENEEA. Sequencing was performed on peripheral blood. V is TRBV11-3 and J is TRBJ1-2, with 8 bases lining up with TRBD1. This receptor was obtained from a human donor with acute or convalescent COVID-19. The donor label of this sample is uncertain. CDR3 loop: CASSFPSTGDNYGYTF. The DNA for the CDR3 is TGTGCCAGCAGCTTCCCCTCGACAGGGGATAACTATGGCTACACCTTC.